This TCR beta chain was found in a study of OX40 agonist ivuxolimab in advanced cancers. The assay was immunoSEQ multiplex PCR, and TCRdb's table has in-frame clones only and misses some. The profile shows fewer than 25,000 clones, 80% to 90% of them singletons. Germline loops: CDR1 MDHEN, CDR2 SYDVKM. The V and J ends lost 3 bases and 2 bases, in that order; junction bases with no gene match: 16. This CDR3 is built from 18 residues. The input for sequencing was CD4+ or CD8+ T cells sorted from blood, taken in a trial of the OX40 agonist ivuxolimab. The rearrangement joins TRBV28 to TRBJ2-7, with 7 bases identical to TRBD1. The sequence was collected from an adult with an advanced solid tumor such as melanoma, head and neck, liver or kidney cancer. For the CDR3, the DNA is TGTGCCAGCAGTTTCCTATCCGGTAGGGGGCACCTTACCTACGAGCAGTACTTC. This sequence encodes CASSFLSGRGHLTYEQYF.